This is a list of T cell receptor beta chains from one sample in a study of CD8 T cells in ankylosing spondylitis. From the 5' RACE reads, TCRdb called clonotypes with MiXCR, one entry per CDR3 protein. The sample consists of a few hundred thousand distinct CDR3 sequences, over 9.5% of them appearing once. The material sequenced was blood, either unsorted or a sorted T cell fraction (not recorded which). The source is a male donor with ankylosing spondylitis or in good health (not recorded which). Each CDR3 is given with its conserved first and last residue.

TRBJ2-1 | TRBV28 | CASSLIQLEQFF
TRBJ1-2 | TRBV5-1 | CASSLLSEASGGYTF
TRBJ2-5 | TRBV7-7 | CASSLVSGGAETQYF
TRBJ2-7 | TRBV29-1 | CSARRTGYEQYF
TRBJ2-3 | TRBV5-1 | CASSLGVAGSSTDTQYF
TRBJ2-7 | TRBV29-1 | CSVGIISVGEVHEQYF
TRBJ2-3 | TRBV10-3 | CAITGGQDTQYF
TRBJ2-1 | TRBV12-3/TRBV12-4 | CASSRGGLLTYYNEQFF
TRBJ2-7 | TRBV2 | CASSGNSKSYEQYF
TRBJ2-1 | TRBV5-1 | CASSTGSGGLKDNEQFF
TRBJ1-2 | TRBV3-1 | CASSSQQGAGIGYTF
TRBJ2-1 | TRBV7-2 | CASSLSSGEHNEQFF
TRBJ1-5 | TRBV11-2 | CASSVDGRVGQPQHF
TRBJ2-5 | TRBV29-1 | CSVEGGRGAEIETQYF
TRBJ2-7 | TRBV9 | CASSARLAGEGLVYEQYF
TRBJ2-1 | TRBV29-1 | CSVEPRSSYNEQFF
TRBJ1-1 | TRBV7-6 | CASSLAAAGMDTEAFF
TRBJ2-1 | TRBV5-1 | CASGTGRNEQFF
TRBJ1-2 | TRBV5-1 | CASSQPGGVYGYTF